The present TCR beta chain was sequenced within a study of beta chain features in type 1 diabetes. Sequencing targeted expressed TCRB transcripts, as all isolated RNA had been reverse transcribed. TCRdb keeps only in-frame clones here, not all; method: immunoSEQ multiplex PCR. This repertoire shows 400,000 or so clones, 10% to 15% found once; its top ten account for around 0.01%. Study-level points and caveats: The similarity of naive, central memory and Treg TCRB repertoires appeared greater among patients than among healthy donors. Patients with Type 1 diabetes showed moderately but significantly shorter TCRB CDR3s in all four CD4+ subsets.

This clone was observed a handful of times. Its antigen is unidentified. Germline V CDR1 and CDR2: LNHDA, SQIVND (reference sequence). V gave up 10 bases and J gave up 9 bases; unmatched junction bases: 7. The CDR3 is made up of 12 amino acids. The chain has TRBV19 and TRBJ2-1, with 9 positions matching TRBD1. The receptor's source is a woman between 18 and 30 years old with type 1 diabetes. Sample: naive CD4+ T cells from blood. CDR3 residues: CAIGTGRAEQFF. Here the CDR3 DNA reads TGTGCCATAGGGACAGGGCGTGCTGAGCAGTTCTTC.